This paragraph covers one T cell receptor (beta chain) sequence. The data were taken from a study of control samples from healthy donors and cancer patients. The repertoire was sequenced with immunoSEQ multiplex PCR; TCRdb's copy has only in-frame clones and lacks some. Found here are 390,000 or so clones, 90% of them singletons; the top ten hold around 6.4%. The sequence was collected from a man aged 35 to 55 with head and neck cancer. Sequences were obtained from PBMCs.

The CDR3 loop reads CASSSSYSGANVLTF. The CDR3 DNA sequence: TGTGCCAGCAGTTCTTCCTACTCTGGGGCCAACGTCCTGACTTTC. The gene calls are TRBV6-6 and TRBJ2-6, with unresolved D. The CDR3 totals 15 residues. The germline V gene encodes CDR1 MNHNY and CDR2 SVGAGI (reference sequence). The V end lost 4 bases, the J end lost 0 bases, and 7 bases lay between the germline ends.